Following are 10 T cell receptor beta chains from one sample sequenced in a study of human T cells and chemical hapten exposure. MiXCR was run by TCRdb on the RACE reads, yielding one entry per CDR3 protein. The sample has approximately 400,000 distinct CDR3 sequences; more than 4.5% are singletons. Indicated time point: patch test 1, 2 weeks after DPC sensitization. Regarding treatment: therapeutic diphenylcyclopropenone sensitization with weekly scalp DPC. The sample consisted of whole blood, taken in connection with sensitization to the hapten diphenylcyclopropenone (DPC). Receptor source: a woman in her 50s with alopecia areata. Some clones in this sample may be carry-over from other donors' samples.

This clonotype was counted many times. V usage is TRBV5-1 and J usage is TRBJ2-3; D is ambiguous. Deletions cut 4 bases from V and 8 bases from J, with 11 bases between. In germline, CDR1 is SGHRS, CDR2 YFSETQ. The CDR3 runs 12 residues. CDR3 residues: CASSPNEGTQYF. The CDR3, as DNA: TGCGCCAGCAGCCCGAACGAAGGTACGCAGTATTTT.

This clonotype was recorded at least ten times. The CDR3 here is CASSRDRGLTDTQYF. The CDR3 DNA reads as TGTGCCAGCAGCCGGGACAGGGGGCTAACAGATACGCAGTATTTT. J is TRBJ2-3 and V is TRBV6-5; TRBD1 aligns across 12 bases. The CDR3 sequence is 15 residues long. The trim removed 6 bases at V and 3 bases at J, leaving 4 bases unmatched. Germline CDR1 and CDR2: MNHEY and SVGAGI.

The rearrangement links TRBV29-1 to TRBJ1-2; 9 bases agree with TRBD1. Germline V gene data show CDR1 as SQVTM and CDR2 as ANQGSEA. The CDR3 consists of 14 residues. V lost 6 bases, J lost 4 bases, and 9 bases stayed unmatched. The DNA for the CDR3 is TGCAGCGTAGCTACAGGGGGCGCCGGCTATGGCTACACCTTC. Its translation: CSVATGGAGYGYTF. Using reference TRBV29-1 and TRBJ1-2 for the parts outside the CDR3, the full variable domain is SAVISQKPSRDICQRGTSLTIQCQVDSQVTMMFWYRQQPGQSLTLIATANQGSEATYESGFVIDKFPISRPNLTFSTLTVSNMSPEDSSIYLCSVATGGAGYGYTFGSGTRLTVV.

The sample holds many counts of this clonotype. The gene calls are TRBV28 and TRBJ2-7; 7 bases line up with TRBD2. CDR3 size: 14 residues. The germline CDR1 and CDR2 sequences are MDHEN and SYDVKM. J lost 3 bases, V lost 7 bases, and 9 bases had no gene match. The CDR3 nucleotides are TGTGCCAGCACGCCGCGGGGGACCCACTACGAGCAGTACTTC. Amino acids: CASTPRGTHYEQYF.

This clonotype has ten or more counts. The V call is TRBV6-2 or TRBV6-3, the J call TRBJ2-3; TRBD1 or TRBD2 may be the D gene (5 bases each). V lost 8 bases and J lost 2, with 17 bases in between. This CDR3 is built from 15 residues. Germline CDR1 and CDR2: MNHEY and SVGEGT. The CDR3 region has the DNA TGTGCCAGCGGGGGAGCGGCGGATATCACAGATACGCAGTATTTT. Its translation: CASGGAADITDTQYF.

At least ten counts were recorded for this clonotype. V gene TRBV9 combines with J gene TRBJ2-5; tentative D call: TRBD2 (6 bases). CDR3 length: 15 amino acids. The V gene lost 4 bases and the J gene lost 6 bases, with 19 bases spanning the gap. The germline V gene has CDR1 SGDLS and CDR2 YYNGEE. DNA of the CDR3: TGTGCCAGCAGCCCCGGGACTGGTGGAGAACAGACCCAGTACTTC. Its translation is CASSPGTGGEQTQYF. The complete variable domain, with remaining parts taken from reference TRBV9 and TRBJ2-5, reads DSGVTQTPKHLITATGQRVTLRCSPRSGDLSVYWYQQSLDQGLQFLIQYYNGEERAKGNILERFSAQQFPDLHSELNLSSLELGDSALYFCASSPGTGGEQTQYFGPGTRLLVL.

This clonotype was recorded at least ten times. V gene TRBV30 combines with J gene TRBJ2-1; D unresolved. This CDR3 spans 15 amino acids. Germline V CDR1 and CDR2: GTSNPN, SVGIG (reference sequence). Trimming left V 6 bases short and J 0 bases short, with 15 bases between. CDR3 protein: CACMMGWGSYNEQFF. The CDR3 DNA reads as TGTGCCTGTATGATGGGGTGGGGCTCCTACAATGAGCAGTTCTTC.

A few counts support this clonotype. The chain combines TRBV7-9 with TRBJ2-1; a possible D gene is TRBD1 (5 bases). Germline CDR1 reads SEHNR; CDR2 reads FQNEAQ (reference sequence). This CDR3 spans 15 amino acids. V dropped 3 bases and J dropped 5 bases, with 14 bases sitting between them. CDR3 region: CASSFDDSFHNEQFF. The CDR3 DNA sequence: TGTGCCAGCAGCTTCGATGACAGTTTTCACAATGAGCAGTTCTTC.

This clonotype has ten or more counts. This sequence joins TRBV20-1 and TRBJ1-5; D unresolved. The CDR3 contains 12 residues. Germline-derived CDR1 and CDR2 are DFQATT and SNEGSKA (reference sequence). Deletions cut 3 bases from V and 3 bases from J, with 6 bases between. This chain's CDR3 is CSASQYNQPQHF. Written as DNA, the CDR3 is TGCAGTGCTAGCCAGTACAATCAGCCCCAGCATTTT.

This clonotype was found many times. The genes are TRBV18 and TRBJ1-4; D gene ambiguous. This CDR3 has 14 residues. The germline V gene encodes CDR1 KGHSH and CDR2 LQKENI. V dropped 2 bases and J dropped 8 bases, with 12 bases sitting between them. This CDR3 is CASSPGENPEKLFF. The CDR3 DNA follows: TGTGCCAGCTCACCAGGCGAGAACCCCGAAAAACTGTTTTTT.